This T cell receptor (beta chain) derives from a study of T cells in Graves' hyperthyroidism and ophthalmopathy. Findings and caveats of the study: Blood also contained most expanded thyroid clonotypes above 0.001.

A patient was excluded if there was uncontrolled infection, other autoimmune disease, pregnancy or lactation. This clonotype was counted many times. The target antigen is unknown. RNA transcripts served as the template for amplifying TCR beta CDR3 regions. The TCR CDR3 first-round RT-PCR relied on the HTBI primer set. TCRdb re-called the multiplex PCR reads through MiXCR, storing one row per CDR3 protein. The sample includes under 350,000 distinct CDR3 sequences, over 15% of them seen just once. V shed 3 bases and J shed 7 bases, with 24 bases lying between them. The CDR3 is 17 residues long. The rearrangement links TRBV12-3 or TRBV12-4 to TRBJ1-2, with D uncertain. This clonotype originated in an older woman with Graves' ophthalmopathy. Sequenced: blood. CDR3 coding DNA: TGTGCCAGCAGTTTTCCTCCCTTTCAGGATCTATTCTCTGGCTACACCTTC. Its protein is CASSFPPFQDLFSGYTF.